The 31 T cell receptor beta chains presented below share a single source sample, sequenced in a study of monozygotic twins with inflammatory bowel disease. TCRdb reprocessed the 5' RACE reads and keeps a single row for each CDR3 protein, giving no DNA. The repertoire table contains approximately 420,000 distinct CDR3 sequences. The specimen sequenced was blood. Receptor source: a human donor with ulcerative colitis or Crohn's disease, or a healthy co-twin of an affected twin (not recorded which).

The CDR3 spells CSASPLTGGTEAFF. The V gene is TRBV20-1, the J gene TRBJ1-1; the D gene TCRdb calls, TRBD1, cannot be checked with no DNA. The V gene's germline CDR1 is DFQATT and CDR2 SNEGSKA (reference sequence). The CDR3 spans 14 residues.

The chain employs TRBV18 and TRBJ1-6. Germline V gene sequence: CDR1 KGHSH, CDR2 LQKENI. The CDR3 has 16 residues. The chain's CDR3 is CASSPSGSSYNSPLHF.

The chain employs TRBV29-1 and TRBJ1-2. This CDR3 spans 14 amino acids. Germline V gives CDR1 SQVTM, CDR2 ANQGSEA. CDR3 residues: CSVAQSVGNYGYTF. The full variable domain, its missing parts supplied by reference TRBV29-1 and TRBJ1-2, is SAVISQKPSRDICQRGTSLTIQCQVDSQVTMMFWYRQQPGQSLTLIATANQGSEATYESGFVIDKFPISRPNLTFSTLTVSNMSPEDSSIYLCSVAQSVGNYGYTFGSGTRLTVV.

CDR3 sequence reads: CASSVGDRRNTGELFF. This chain links TRBV9 with TRBJ2-2; TCRdb proposes TRBD1, but this gene call is untestable without DNA. CDR3 size: 16 residues. Germline CDR1 is SGDLS and CDR2 is YYNGEE.

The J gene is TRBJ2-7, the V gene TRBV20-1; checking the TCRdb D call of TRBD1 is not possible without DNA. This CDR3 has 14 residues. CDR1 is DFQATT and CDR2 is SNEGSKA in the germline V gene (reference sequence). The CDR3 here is CSAKAATGGYEQYF.

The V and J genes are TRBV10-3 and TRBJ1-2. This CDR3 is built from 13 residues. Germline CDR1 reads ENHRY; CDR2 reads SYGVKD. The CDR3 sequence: CAIRVDGNYGYTF.

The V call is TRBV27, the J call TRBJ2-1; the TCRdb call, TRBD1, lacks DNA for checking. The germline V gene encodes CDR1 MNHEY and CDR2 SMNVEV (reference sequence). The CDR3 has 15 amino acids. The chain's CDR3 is CASTIEASRANEQFF.

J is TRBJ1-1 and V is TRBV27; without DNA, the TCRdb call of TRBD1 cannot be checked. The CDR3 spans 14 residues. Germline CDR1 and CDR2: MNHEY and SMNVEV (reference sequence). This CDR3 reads CASSLNRMNTEAFF.

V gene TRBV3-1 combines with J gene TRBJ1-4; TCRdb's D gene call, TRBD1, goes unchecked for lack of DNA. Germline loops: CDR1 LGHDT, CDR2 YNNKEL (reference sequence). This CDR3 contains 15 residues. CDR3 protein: CASSNEGGGNEKLFF.

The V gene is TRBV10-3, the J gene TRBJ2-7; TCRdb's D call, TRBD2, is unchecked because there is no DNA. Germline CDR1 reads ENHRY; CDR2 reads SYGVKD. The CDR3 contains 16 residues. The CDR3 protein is CAISVAGEQPSYEQYF.

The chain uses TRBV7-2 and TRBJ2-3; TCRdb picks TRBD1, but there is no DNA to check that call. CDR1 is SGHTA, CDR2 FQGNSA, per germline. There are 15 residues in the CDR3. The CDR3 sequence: CASSPLGVVTDTQYF.

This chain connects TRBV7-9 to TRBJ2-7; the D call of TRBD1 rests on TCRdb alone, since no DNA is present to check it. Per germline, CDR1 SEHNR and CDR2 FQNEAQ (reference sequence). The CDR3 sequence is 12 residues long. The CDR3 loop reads CASSPGLYEQYF.

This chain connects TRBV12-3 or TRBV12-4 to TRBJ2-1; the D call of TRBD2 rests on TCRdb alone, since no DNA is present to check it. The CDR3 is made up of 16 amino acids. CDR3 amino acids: CASSPTTSGRVGEQFF.

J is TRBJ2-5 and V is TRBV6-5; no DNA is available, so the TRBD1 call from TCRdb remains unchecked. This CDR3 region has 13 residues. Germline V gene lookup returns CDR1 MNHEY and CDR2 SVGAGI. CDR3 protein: CASSPNRGETQYF.

This CDR3 is CASSQEVAYFNEQFF. The chain joins TRBV4-3 to TRBJ2-1. Per germline, CDR1 LGHNA and CDR2 YSLEER. The CDR3 loop spans 15 amino acids.

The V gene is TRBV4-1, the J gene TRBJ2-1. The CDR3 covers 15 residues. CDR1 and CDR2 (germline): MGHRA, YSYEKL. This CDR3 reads CASSQRSGSYNEQFF.

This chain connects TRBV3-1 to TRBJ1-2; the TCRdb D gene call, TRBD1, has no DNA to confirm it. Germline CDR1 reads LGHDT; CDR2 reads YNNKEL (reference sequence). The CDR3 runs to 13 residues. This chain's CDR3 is CASSRQGRTGYTF.

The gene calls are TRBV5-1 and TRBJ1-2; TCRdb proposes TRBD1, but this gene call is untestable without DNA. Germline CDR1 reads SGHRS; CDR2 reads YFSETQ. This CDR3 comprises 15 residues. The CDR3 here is CASSFTAGVGYGYTF. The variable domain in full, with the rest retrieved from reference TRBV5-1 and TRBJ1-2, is KAGVTQTPRYLIKTRGQQVTLSCSPISGHRSVSWYQQTPGQGLQFLFEYFSETQRNKGNFPGRFSGRQFSNSRSEMNVSTLELGDSALYLCASSFTAGVGYGYTFGSGTRLTVV.

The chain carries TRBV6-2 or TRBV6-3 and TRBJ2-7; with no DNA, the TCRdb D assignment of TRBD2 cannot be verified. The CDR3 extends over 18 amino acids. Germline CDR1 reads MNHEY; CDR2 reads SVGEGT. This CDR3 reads CACSFRLAGGTFSYEQYF.

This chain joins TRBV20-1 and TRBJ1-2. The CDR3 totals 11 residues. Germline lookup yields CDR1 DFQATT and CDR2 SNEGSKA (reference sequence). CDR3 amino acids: CSAREGFGYTF.

The CDR3 is CSVGTGRTGELFF. This chain connects TRBV29-1 to TRBJ2-2; the D call of TRBD1 rests on TCRdb alone, since no DNA is present to check it. Germline assignment: CDR1 SQVTM and CDR2 ANQGSEA. CDR3 size: 13 residues.

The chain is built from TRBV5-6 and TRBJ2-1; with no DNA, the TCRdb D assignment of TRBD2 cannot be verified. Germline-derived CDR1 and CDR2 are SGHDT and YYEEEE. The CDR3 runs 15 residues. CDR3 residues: CASSLGSRGPNEQFF.

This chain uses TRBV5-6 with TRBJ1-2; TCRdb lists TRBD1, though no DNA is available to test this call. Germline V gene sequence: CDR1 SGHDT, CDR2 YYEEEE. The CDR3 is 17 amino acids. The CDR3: CASSLTGTGGPYGGYTF.

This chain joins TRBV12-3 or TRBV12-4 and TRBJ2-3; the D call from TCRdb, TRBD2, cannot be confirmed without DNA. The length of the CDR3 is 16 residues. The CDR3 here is CASHGALAPSTDTQYF.

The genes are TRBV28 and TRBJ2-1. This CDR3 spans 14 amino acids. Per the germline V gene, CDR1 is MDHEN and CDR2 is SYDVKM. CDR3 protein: CASSRPNSYNEQFF. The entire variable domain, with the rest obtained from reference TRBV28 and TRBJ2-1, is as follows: DVKVTQSSRYLVKRTGEKVFLECVQDMDHENMFWYRQDPGLGLRLIYFSYDVKMKEKGDIPEGYSVSREKKERFSLILESASTNQTSMYLCASSRPNSYNEQFFGPGTRLTVL.

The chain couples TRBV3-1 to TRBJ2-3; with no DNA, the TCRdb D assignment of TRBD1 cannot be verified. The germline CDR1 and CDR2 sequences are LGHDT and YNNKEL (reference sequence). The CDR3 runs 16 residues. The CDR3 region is CASSLRGSANTDTQYF.

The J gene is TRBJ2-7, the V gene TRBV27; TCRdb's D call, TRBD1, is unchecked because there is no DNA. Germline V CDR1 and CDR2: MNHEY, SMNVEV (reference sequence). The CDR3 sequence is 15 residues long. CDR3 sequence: CASSLSFGQGWEQYF.

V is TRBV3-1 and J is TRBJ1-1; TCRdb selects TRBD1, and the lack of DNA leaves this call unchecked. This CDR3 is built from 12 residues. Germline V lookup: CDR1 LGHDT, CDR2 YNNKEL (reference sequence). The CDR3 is CASGQMNTEAFF.

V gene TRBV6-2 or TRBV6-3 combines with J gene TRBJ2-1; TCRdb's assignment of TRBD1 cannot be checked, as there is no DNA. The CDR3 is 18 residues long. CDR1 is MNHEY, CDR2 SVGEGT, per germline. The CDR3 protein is CASSYHPAAQGKNNEQFF.

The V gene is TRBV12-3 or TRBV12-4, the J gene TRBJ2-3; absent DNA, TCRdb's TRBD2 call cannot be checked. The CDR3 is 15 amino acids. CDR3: CASTVTGPHTDTQYF.

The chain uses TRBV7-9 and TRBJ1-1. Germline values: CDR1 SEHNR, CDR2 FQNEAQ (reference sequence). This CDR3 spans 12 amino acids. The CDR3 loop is CASSLIFTEAFF.